This T cell receptor (beta chain) was sequenced during a study of shared clonotypes between healthy human individuals. The length of the CDR3 is 17 residues. The V gene's germline CDR1 is ENHRY and CDR2 SYGVKD. V lost 4 bases, J lost 1 base, and 10 bases stayed unmatched. The table came from immunoSEQ multiplex PCR; TCRdb's copy has only in-frame clones and leaves some out. The data show a few million clones, under 95% seen once. The sample taken for sequencing was naive CD4+ T cells from PBMCs. Documented subset: CD45RA+ positively selected. The receptor's source is a man between 18 and 29 years old in good health. Some clones in this sample may be carry-over from other donors' samples. The chain employs TRBV10-3 and TRBJ2-7, with 10 bases matching TRBD1. As DNA, the CDR3 is TGTGCCATCAGTGGCCCCCAAGGACAGGGGGAATCCTACGAGCAGTACTTC. It specifies CAISGPQGQGESYEQYF.